This T cell receptor beta chain is drawn from a study of OX40 agonist ivuxolimab in advanced cancers. Study-wide findings and caveats: Both blood CD4+ and CD8+ T cells showed clonal growth by week 6 at 0.1 to 3.0 mg/kg.

Clones were sequenced by immunoSEQ multiplex PCR, and TCRdb holds only the in-frame ones, with some missing. This table holds about 93,000 clones, roughly nine tenths found once. Trimming cost V 0 bases and J 5 bases, with 15 bases left between them. Germline V gene data show CDR1 as SGHRS and CDR2 as YFSETQ. The CDR3 is 15 amino acids. This clone occurred once. Its antigen is still unknown. This receptor was identified in an adult with an advanced solid tumor such as melanoma, head and neck, liver or kidney cancer. Sequencing used CD4+ or CD8+ T cells sorted from blood, obtained in a trial of the OX40 agonist ivuxolimab. The V and J genes are TRBV5-1 and TRBJ2-7, with TRBD2 as a possible D gene (6 bases). CDR3 sequence: CASSLEAREAHEQYF. The CDR3 nucleotides read TGCGCCAGCAGCTTGGAGGCCAGGGAGGCCCACGAGCAGTACTTC.